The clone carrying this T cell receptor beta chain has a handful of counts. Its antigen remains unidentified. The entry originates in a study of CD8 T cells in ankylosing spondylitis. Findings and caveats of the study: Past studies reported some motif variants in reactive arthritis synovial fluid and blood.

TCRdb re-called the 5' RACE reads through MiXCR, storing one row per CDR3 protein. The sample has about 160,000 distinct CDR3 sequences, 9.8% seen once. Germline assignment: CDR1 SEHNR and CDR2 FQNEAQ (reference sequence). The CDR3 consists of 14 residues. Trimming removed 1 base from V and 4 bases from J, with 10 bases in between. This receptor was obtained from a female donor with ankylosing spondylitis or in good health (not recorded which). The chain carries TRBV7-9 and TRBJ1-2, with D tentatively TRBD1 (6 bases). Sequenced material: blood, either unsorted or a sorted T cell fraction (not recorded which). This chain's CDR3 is CASSLVGTSYGYTF. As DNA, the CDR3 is TGTGCCAGCAGCTTAGTTGGGACAAGCTATGGCTACACCTTC.